Below, one TCR beta chain is given with its context. Its antigen remains unidentified. This entry belongs to a study of T cell responses to AZD1222 COVID-19 vaccine. Points from the study as a whole: Spike-specific TCRs gained breadth and depth after people received two AZD1222 doses. Only 6 or 7 people who got AZD1222 tested seropositive at baseline.

TCRdb's copy holds only in-frame clones and misses some; the assay was immunoSEQ multiplex PCR. The sample contains approximately 150,000 clones, around 90% of which appear only once. CDR1 SGDLS and CDR2 YYNGEE come from the germline V gene. The CDR3 extends over 15 amino acids. Trimming removed 1 base from V and 0 bases from J, with 8 bases in between. This specimen consisted of peripheral blood, obtained 28 days after the second AZD1222 dose. The rearrangement links TRBV9 to TRBJ1-3; D call uncertain. This TCR came from an adult who received the AZD1222 COVID-19 vaccine. CDR3 protein: CASSVSTDSGNTIYF. CDR3 nucleotide sequence: TGTGCCAGCAGCGTATCTACGGACTCTGGAAACACCATATATTTT. Variable domain in full (rest from reference TRBV9 and TRBJ1-3): DSGVTQTPKHLITATGQRVTLRCSPRSGDLSVYWYQQSLDQGLQFLIQYYNGEERAKGNILERFSAQQFPDLHSELNLSSLELGDSALYFCASSVSTDSGNTIYFGEGSWLTVV.